A single sample is the source of the 10 T cell receptor beta chains below, sequenced in a study of cytomegalovirus exposure and HLA in healthy donors. Only in-frame clones appear in the TCRdb table, and some are missing; sequencing was by immunoSEQ multiplex PCR. The sample has hundreds of thousands of clones, 70% to 90% seen once. Specimen: PBMCs. Source of these receptors: a young woman in good health and CMV-seronegative.

V and J are TRBV11-2 and TRBJ2-1; possibly TRBD1 for D (6 bases). Germline-derived CDR1 and CDR2 are SGHAT and FQNNGV. V was cut by 4 bases and J by 8 bases, with 15 bases left in between. The CDR3 is made up of 14 amino acids. CDR3 coding DNA: TGTGCCAGCAGCTCTGTACAGGGTAATCATGAGCAGTTCTTC. This translates into CASSSVQGNHEQFF.

The chain has TRBV19 and TRBJ1-2; 8 bases map to TRBD1. J was trimmed by 4 bases and V by 6 bases; bases with no gene match: 13. The CDR3 is 16 residues long. From germline, CDR1 is LNHDA and CDR2 SQIVND (reference sequence). As DNA, the CDR3 is TGTGCCAGTAGGAGAGAAACAGGGGGGTACAGCTATGGCTACACCTTC. Encoded protein: CASRRETGGYSYGYTF.

The chain uses TRBV28 and TRBJ2-1, with 9 bases identical to TRBD1. The junction had 5 bases not matched to a gene; V was cut back by 6 bases and J by 5 bases. The CDR3 totals 14 residues. Germline values: CDR1 MDHEN, CDR2 SYDVKM. For the CDR3, the DNA is TGTGCCAGCAGCATGGGACAGGGAGACAATGAGCAGTTCTTC. Translated: CASSMGQGDNEQFF.

The rearrangement uses TRBV2 and TRBJ1-2, with TRBD1 as a possible D gene (5 bases). Germline V lookup: CDR1 SNHLY, CDR2 FYNNEI. There are 14 residues in the CDR3. V was clipped by 2 bases and J by 4 bases, with 11 bases between them. The CDR3 region is CASSEIRGTYGYTF. The CDR3 region has the DNA TGTGCCAGCAGTGAAATTCGGGGGACCTATGGCTACACCTTC.

This clone was observed a few times. The rearrangement uses TRBV7-9 and TRBJ1-2, with D possibly TRBD1 on 5 matching bases. V shed 3 bases and J shed 7 bases, with 12 bases lying between them. The CDR3 is made up of 13 amino acids. Germline V gene data show CDR1 as SEHNR and CDR2 as FQNEAQ (reference sequence). DNA of the CDR3: TGTGCCAGCAGCTTCGAAGGGGCCGGTGGCTACACCTTC. Its protein product is CASSFEGAGGYTF.

This clone occurred a few times. The chain couples TRBV11-2 to TRBJ1-1; no definite D call. With 4 bases removed from V and 4 bases from J, the gap between germline ends came to 10 bases. Germline CDR1 and CDR2: SGHAT and FQNNGV. This CDR3 has 13 residues. This CDR3 reads CASSSQQSTEAFF. CDR3 sequence (DNA): TGTGCCAGCAGCTCCCAACAGAGCACTGAAGCTTTCTTT.

J is TRBJ2-2 and V is TRBV7-2, with 11 bases fitting TRBD2. This CDR3 contains 16 residues. V shed 7 bases, J shed 5 bases, and the junction held 9 bases outside the gene matches. CDR1 is SGHTA and CDR2 is FQGNSA in the germline V gene. DNA for the CDR3: TGTGCCAGCACCACCCAACTAGCGGGAGTTACCGGGGAGCTGTTTTTT. Its protein is CASTTQLAGVTGELFF.

The chain combines TRBV5-8 with TRBJ1-1; a weak D match, TRBD1 (5 bases). CDR3 length: 13 residues. CDR1 and CDR2 (germline): SGHTS, YDEGEE. The V gene lost 2 bases and the J gene lost 3 bases, with 8 bases spanning the gap. CDR3 coding DNA: TGTGCCAGCAGCTTTGGGGCAGACACTGAAGCTTTCTTT. It specifies CASSFGADTEAFF. The whole variable domain, remainder taken from reference TRBV5-8 and TRBJ1-1, is EAGVTQSPTHLIKTRGQQATLRCSPISGHTSVYWYQQALGLGLQFLLWYDEGEERNRGNFPPRFSGRQFPNYSSELNVNALELEDSALYLCASSFGADTEAFFGQGTRLTVV.

This rearrangement joins TRBV29-1 to TRBJ2-7; 7 bases are a match to TRBD1. The CDR3 is 13 residues long. V gave up 6 bases and J gave up 3 bases; unmatched junction bases: 8. Germline assignment: CDR1 SQVTM and CDR2 ANQGSEA. This CDR3 reads CSVPGGSGYEQYF. Here the CDR3 DNA reads TGCAGCGTACCAGGGGGTTCGGGCTACGAGCAGTACTTC.

The V call is TRBV27, the J call TRBJ2-1; a weak D match, TRBD2 (6 bases). The CDR3 loop spans 14 amino acids. The V gene lost 1 base and the J gene lost 4 bases, with 8 bases spanning the gap. Germline V lookup: CDR1 MNHEY, CDR2 SMNVEV (reference sequence). This chain's CDR3 is CASSLWGEYNEQFF. The DNA for the CDR3 is TGTGCCAGCAGTTTATGGGGGGAGTACAATGAGCAGTTCTTC.